The sequence of this TCR beta chain was determined in a study of control samples from healthy donors and cancer patients. Repertoires were generated with immunoSEQ multiplex PCR, while TCRdb's copy carries only in-frame clones and drops some. The sample contains some 48,000 clones, 85% to 95% of which appear only once. CDR1 MDHEN and CDR2 SYDVKM come from the germline V gene. J lost 0 bases, V lost 5 bases, and 6 bases had no gene match. The CDR3 is 15 amino acids. A note on this clone: This specimen includes other DNA sequences encoding the same CDR3.

This receptor was obtained from a woman between 45 and 65 years old with head and neck cancer. The chain uses TRBV28 and TRBJ1-1, with TRBD1 identical over 7 bases. Sequencing used PBMCs. CDR3 in amino acids: CASSPPTGMNTEAFF. CDR3 bases: TGTGCCAGCAGTCCCCCGACAGGGATGAACACTGAAGCTTTCTTT. Filled out from reference TRBV28 and TRBJ1-1, the complete variable domain reads DVKVTQSSRYLVKRTGEKVFLECVQDMDHENMFWYRQDPGLGLRLIYFSYDVKMKEKGDIPEGYSVSREKKERFSLILESASTNQTSMYLCASSPPTGMNTEAFFGQGTRLTVV.